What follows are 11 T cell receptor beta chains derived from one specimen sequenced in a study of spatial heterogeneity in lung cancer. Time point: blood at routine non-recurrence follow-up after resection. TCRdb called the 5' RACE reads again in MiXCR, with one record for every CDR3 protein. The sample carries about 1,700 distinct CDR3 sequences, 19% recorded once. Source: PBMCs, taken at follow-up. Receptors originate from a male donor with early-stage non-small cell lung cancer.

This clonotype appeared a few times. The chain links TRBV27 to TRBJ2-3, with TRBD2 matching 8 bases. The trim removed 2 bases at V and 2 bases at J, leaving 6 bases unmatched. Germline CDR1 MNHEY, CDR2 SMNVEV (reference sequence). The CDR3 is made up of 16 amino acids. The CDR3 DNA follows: TGTGCCAGCAGTTTAAACCCAGCGGGGGTCACAGATACGCAGTATTTT. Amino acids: CASSLNPAGVTDTQYF.

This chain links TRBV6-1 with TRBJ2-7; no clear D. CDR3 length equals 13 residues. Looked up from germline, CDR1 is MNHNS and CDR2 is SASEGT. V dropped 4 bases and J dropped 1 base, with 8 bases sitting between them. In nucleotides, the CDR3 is TGTGCCAGCAGTGTACTGTTTTCCTACGAGCAGTACTTC. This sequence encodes CASSVLFSYEQYF.

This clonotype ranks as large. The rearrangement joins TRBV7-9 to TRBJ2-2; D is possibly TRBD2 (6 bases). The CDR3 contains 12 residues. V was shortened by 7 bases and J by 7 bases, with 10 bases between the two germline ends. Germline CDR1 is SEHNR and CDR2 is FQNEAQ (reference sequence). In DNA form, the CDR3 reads TGTGCCAGCATCCACGGGAGCGGGGAGCTGTTTTTT. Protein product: CASIHGSGELFF. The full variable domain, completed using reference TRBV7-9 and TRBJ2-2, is DTGVSQNPRHKITKRGQNVTFRCDPISEHNRLYWYRQTLGQGPEFLTYFQNEAQLEKSRLLSDRFSAERPKGSFSTLEIQRTEQGDSAMYLCASIHGSGELFFGEGSRLTVL.

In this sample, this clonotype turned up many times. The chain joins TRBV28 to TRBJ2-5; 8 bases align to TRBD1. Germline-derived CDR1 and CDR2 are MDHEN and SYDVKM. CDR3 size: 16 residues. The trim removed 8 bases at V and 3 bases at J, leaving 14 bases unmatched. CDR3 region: CASSRGQDRVKETQYF. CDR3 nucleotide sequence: TGTGCCAGCTCCCGGGGGCAGGACAGGGTGAAAGAGACCCAGTACTTC.

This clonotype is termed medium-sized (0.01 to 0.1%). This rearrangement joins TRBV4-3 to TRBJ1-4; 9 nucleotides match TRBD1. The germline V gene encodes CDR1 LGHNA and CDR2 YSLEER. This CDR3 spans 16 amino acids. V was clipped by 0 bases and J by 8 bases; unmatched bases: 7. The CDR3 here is CASSQDSGTGREKLFF. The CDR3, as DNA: TGCGCCAGCAGCCAAGATAGCGGGACAGGGAGAGAAAAACTGTTTTTT.

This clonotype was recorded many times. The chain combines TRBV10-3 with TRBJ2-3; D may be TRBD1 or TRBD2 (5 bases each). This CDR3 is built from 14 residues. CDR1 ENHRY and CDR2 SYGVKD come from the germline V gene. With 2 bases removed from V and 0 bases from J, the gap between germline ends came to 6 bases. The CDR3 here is CAISEGGSTDTQYF. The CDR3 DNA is TGTGCCATCAGTGAGGGGGGAAGCACAGATACGCAGTATTTT.

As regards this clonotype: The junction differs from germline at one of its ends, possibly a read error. CDR3 sequence: CASSLRTGSFEQYF. The CDR3 DNA follows: TGTGCCAGCAGTCTCAGGACAGGCTCCTTCGAGCAGTACTTC. This sequence joins TRBV6-5 and TRBJ2-7; 7 bases align to TRBD1. The CDR3 consists of 14 residues. In germline, CDR1 is MNHEY, CDR2 SVGAGI.

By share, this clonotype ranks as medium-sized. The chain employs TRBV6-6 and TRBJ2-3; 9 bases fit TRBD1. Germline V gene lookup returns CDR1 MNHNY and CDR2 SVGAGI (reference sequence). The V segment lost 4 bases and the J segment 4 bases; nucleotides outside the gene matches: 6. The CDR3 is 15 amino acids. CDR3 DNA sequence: TGTGCCAGCAGTTCCGGGACAGGGTTTTCAGATACGCAGTATTTT. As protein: CASSSGTGFSDTQYF.

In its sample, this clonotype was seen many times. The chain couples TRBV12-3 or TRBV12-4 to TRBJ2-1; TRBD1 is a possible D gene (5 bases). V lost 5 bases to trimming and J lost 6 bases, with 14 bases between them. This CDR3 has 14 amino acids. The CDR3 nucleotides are TGTGCCAGCAGTCCACCCGACAGTTCCAATGAGCAGTTCTTC. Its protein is CASSPPDSSNEQFF.

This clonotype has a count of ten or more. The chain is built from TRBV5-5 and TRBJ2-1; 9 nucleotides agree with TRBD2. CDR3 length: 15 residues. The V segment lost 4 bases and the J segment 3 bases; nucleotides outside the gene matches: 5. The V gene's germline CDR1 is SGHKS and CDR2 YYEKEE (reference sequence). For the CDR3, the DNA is TGTGCCAGCAGCCGACTAGCGGTCCTCTACAATGAGCAGTTCTTC. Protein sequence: CASSRLAVLYNEQFF.

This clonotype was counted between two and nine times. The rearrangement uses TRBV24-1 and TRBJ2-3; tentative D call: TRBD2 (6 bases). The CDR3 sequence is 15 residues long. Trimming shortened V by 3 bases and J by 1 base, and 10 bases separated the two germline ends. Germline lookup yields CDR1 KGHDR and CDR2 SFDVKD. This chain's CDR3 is CATSDDSSGTDTQYF. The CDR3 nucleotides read TGTGCCACCAGTGATGATTCTAGCGGCACAGATACGCAGTATTTT.